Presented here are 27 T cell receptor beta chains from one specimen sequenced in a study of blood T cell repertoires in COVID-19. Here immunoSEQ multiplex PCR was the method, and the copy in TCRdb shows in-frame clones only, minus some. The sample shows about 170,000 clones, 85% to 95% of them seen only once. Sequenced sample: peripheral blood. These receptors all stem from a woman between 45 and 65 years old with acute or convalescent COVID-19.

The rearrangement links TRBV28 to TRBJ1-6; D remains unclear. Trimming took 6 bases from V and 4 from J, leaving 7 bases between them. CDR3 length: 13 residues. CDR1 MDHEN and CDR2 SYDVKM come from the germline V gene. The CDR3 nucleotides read TGTGCCAGCAGCCGCAGTTATAATTCACCCCTCCACTTT. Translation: CASSRSYNSPLHF.

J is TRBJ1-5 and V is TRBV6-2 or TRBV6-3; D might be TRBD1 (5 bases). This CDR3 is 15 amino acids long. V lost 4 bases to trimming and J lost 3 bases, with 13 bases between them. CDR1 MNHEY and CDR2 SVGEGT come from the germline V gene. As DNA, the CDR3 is TGTGCCAGCAGTTGGAGAGGAGGGACCAATCAGCCCCAGCATTTT. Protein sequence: CASSWRGGTNQPQHF.

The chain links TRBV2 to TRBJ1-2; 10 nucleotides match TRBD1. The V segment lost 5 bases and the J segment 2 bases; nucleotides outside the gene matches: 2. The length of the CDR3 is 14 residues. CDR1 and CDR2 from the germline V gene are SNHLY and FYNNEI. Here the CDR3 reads CASSLGQGNYGYTF. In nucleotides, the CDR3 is TGTGCCAGCAGTTTGGGACAGGGGAACTATGGCTACACCTTC.

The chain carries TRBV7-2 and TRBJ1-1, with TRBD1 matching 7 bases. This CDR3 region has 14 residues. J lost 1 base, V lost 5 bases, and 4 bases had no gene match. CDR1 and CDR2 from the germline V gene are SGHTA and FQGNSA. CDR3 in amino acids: CASSPWTGNTEAFF. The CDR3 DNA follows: TGTGCCAGCAGCCCGTGGACAGGGAACACTGAAGCTTTCTTT.

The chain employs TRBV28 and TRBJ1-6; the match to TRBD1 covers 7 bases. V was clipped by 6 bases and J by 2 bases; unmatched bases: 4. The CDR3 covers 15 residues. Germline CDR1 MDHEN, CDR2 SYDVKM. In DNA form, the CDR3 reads TGTGCCAGCAGGTCGACAGGGACCTATAATTCACCCCTCCACTTT. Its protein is CASRSTGTYNSPLHF. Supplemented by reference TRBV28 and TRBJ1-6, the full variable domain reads DVKVTQSSRYLVKRTGEKVFLECVQDMDHENMFWYRQDPGLGLRLIYFSYDVKMKEKGDIPEGYSVSREKKERFSLILESASTNQTSMYLCASRSTGTYNSPLHFGNGTRLTVT.

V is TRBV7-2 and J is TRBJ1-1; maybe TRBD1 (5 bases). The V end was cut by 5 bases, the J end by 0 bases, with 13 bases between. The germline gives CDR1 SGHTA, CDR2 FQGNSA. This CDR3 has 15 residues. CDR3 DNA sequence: TGTGCCAGCAGCGATCTTCAGGGCATGAACACTGAAGCTTTCTTT. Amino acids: CASSDLQGMNTEAFF.

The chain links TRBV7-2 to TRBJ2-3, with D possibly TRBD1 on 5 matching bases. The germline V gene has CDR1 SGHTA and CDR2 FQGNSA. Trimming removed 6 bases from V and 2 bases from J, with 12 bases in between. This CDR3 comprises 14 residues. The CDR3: CASSYRTPTDTQYF. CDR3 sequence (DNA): TGTGCCAGCAGTTACAGGACCCCCACAGATACGCAGTATTTT.

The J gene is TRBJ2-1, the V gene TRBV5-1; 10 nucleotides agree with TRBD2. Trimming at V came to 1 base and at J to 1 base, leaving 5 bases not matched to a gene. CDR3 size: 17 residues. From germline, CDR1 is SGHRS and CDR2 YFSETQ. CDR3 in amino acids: CASSLRLAGESYNEQFF. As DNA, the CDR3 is TGCGCCAGCAGCTTGCGGCTAGCGGGGGAGTCCTACAATGAGCAGTTCTTC.

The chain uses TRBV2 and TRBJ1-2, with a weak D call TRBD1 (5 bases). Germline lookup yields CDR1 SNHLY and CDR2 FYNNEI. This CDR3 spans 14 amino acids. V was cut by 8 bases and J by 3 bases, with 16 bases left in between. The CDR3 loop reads CASSPLTGDYGYTF. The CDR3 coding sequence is TGTGCCAGCTCACCTCTGACGGGGGACTATGGCTACACCTTC.

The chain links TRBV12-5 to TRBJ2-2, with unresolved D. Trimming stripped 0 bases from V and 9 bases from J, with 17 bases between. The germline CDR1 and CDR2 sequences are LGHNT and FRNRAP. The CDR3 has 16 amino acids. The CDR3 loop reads CASGLVLDKYTRELFF. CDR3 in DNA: TGTGCTAGTGGTTTGGTACTTGACAAGTATACCCGGGAGCTGTTTTTT. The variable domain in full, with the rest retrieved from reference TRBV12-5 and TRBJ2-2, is DARVTQTPRHKVTEMGQEVTMRCQPILGHNTVFWYRQTMMQGLELLAYFRNRAPLDDSGMPKDRFSAEMPDATLATLKIQPSEPRDSAVYFCASGLVLDKYTRELFFGEGSRLTVL.

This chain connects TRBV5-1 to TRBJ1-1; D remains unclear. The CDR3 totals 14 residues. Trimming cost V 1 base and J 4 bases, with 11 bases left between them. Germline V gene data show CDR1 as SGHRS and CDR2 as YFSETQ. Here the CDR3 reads CASSLTVITTEAFF. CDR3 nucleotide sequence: TGCGCCAGCAGCTTGACAGTTATAACCACTGAAGCTTTCTTT.

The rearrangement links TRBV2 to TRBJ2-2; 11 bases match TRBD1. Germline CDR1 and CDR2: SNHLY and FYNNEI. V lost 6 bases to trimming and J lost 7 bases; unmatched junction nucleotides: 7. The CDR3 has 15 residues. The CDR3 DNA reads TGTGCCAGCAGAGTTGGACAGGGGGCGAGCGGGGAGCTGTTTTTT. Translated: CASRVGQGASGELFF.

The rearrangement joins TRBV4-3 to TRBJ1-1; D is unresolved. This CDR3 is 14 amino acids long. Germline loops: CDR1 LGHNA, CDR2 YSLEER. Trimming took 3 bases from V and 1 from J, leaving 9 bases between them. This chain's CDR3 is CASSHQARNTEAFF. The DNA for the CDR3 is TGCGCCAGCAGCCATCAGGCGAGGAACACTGAAGCTTTCTTT.

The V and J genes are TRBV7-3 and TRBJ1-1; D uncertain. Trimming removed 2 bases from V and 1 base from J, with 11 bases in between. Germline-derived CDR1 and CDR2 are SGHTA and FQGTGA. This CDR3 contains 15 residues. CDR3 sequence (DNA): TGTGCCAGCAGCTTAGAGGCGGGCGCGAACACTGAAGCTTTCTTT. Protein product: CASSLEAGANTEAFF.

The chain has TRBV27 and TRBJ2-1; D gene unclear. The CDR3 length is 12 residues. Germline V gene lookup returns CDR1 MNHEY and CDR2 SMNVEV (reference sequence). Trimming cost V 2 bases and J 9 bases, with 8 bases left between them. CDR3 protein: CASSLIAGEQFF. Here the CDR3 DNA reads TGTGCCAGCAGTTTAATTGCCGGTGAGCAGTTCTTC.

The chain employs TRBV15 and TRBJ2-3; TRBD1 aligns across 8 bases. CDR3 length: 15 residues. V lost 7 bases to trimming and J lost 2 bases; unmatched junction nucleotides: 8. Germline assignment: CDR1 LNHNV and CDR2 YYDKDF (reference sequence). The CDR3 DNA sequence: TGTGCCACCACCCCCGGACAGGGACACACAGATACGCAGTATTTT. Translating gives CATTPGQGHTDTQYF.

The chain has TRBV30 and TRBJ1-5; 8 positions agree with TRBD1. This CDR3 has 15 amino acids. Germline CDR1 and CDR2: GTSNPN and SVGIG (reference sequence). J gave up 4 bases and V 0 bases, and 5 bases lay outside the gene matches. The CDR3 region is CAWSVRTGGNQPQHF. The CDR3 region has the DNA TGTGCCTGGAGTGTACGAACAGGGGGTAATCAGCCCCAGCATTTT.

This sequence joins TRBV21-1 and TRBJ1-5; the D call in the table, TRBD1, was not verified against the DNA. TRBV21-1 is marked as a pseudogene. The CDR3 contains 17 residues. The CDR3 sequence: CASKNRDRGINNQPQHF. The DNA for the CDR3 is TGTGCCAGCAAGAACCGGGACAGGGGTATCAACAATCAGCCCCAGCATTTT.

CDR3 protein: CASSRGQGRATEAFF. The CDR3 DNA sequence: TGTGCCAGCAGCCGCGGACAGGGTCGAGCCACTGAAGCTTTCTTT. The rearrangement links TRBV14 to TRBJ1-1, with 8 bases that match TRBD1. From germline, CDR1 is SGHDN and CDR2 FVKESK. The CDR3 extends over 15 amino acids. V was pared by 4 bases and J by 4 bases, with 8 bases of the junction left unmatched.

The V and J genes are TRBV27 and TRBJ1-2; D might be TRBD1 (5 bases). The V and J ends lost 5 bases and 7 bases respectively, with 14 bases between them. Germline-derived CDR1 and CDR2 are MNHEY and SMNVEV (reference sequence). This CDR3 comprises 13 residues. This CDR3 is CASSSPRVGGYTF. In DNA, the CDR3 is TGTGCCAGCAGTAGCCCCAGGGTGGGTGGCTACACCTTC.

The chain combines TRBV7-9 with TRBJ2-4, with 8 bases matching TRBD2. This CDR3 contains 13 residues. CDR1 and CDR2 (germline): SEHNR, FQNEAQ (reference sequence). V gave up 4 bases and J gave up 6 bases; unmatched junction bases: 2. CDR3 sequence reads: CASSSAGGNIQYF. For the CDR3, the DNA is TGTGCCAGCAGCTCCGCGGGGGGAAACATTCAGTACTTC. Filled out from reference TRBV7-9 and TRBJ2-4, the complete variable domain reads DTGVSQNPRHKITKRGQNVTFRCDPISEHNRLYWYRQTLGQGPEFLTYFQNEAQLEKSRLLSDRFSAERPKGSFSTLEIQRTEQGDSAMYLCASSSAGGNIQYFGAGTRLSVL.

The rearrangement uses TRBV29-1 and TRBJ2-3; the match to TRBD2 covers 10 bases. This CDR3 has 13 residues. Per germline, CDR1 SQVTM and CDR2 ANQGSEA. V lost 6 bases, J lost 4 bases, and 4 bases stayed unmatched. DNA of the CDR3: TGCAGCGTCACTAGCGGGAACTCAGATACGCAGTATTTT. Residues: CSVTSGNSDTQYF.

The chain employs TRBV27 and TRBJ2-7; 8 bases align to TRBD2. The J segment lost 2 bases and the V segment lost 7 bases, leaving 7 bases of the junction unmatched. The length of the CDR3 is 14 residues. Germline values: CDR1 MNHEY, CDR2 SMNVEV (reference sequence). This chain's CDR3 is CASTSGRGPYEQYF. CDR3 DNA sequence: TGTGCCAGCACATCCGGGAGGGGACCCTACGAGCAGTACTTC.

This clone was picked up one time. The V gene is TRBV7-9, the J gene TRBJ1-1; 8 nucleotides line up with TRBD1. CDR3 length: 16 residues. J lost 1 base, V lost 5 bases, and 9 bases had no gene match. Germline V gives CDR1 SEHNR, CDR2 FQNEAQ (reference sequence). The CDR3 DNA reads TGTGCCAGCAGCACGGGACAGGTCTACGGGAACACTGAAGCTTTCTTT. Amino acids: CASSTGQVYGNTEAFF. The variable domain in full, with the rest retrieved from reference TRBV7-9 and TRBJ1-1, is DTGVSQNPRHKITKRGQNVTFRCDPISEHNRLYWYRQTLGQGPEFLTYFQNEAQLEKSRLLSDRFSAERPKGSFSTLEIQRTEQGDSAMYLCASSTGQVYGNTEAFFGQGTRLTVV.

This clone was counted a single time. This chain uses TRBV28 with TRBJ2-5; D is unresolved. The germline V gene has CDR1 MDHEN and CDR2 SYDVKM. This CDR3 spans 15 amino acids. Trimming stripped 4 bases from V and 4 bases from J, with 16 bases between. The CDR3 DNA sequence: TGTGCCAGCAGTTCCCCGTCCCAAACAACAGAGACCCAGTACTTC. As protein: CASSSPSQTTETQYF.

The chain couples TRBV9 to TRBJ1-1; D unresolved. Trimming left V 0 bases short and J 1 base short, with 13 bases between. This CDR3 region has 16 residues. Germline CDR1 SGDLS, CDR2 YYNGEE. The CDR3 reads CASSVGPGITNTEAFF. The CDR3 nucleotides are TGTGCCAGCAGCGTAGGTCCAGGCATAACGAACACTGAAGCTTTCTTT.

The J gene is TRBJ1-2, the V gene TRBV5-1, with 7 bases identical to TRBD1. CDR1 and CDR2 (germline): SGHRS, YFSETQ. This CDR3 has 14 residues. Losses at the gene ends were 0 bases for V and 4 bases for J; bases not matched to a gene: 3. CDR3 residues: CASSLAGTAYGYTF. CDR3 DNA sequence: TGCGCCAGCAGCTTGGCCGGGACAGCCTATGGCTACACCTTC.